The 14 T cell receptor beta chains below all came from one sample that was sequenced in a study of blood T cell repertoires in COVID-19 (TCRdb year 2020). The protocol used for the library was the immunoSEQ multiplex PCR assay. The table comes from immuneACCESS by way of TCRdb, which keeps in-frame sequences with V and J called. Part of the clones is missing from these tables; in studies checked, under half for an unresolved V gene and the rest for unknown reasons. Here the sample has under 400,000 clones; roughly 88% occur a single time. The top ten clonotypes cover 2.9% of the sample. Source material: peripheral blood. These receptors came from a woman in her 30s with COVID-19, enrolled during active disease.

The chain carries TRBV7-2 and TRBJ2-1; TRBD2 matches 11 bases. The CDR3 runs to 14 residues. CDR1 and CDR2 (germline): SGHTA, FQGNSA. Trimming cost V 5 bases and J 9 bases; bases outside gene matches: 6. CDR3 in amino acids: CASSLGLAGGEQFF. The CDR3, as DNA: TGTGCCAGCAGCCTGGGGCTAGCGGGGGGTGAGCAGTTCTTC.

The chain joins TRBV30 to TRBJ1-3; D not resolved. The CDR3 length is 15 residues. CDR1 GTSNPN and CDR2 SVGIG come from the germline V gene (reference sequence). V was clipped by 0 bases and J by 2 bases, with 11 bases between them. The CDR3 coding sequence is TGTGCCTGGAGTGTAAACAGTCAGGCTGGAAACACCATATATTTT. As protein: CAWSVNSQAGNTIYF.

The rearrangement joins TRBV20-1 to TRBJ2-7; TRBD1 agrees at 10 bases. V gave up 5 bases and J gave up 3 bases; unmatched junction bases: 13. Germline CDR1 is DFQATT and CDR2 is SNEGSKA (reference sequence). CDR3 length: 16 amino acids. Here the CDR3 reads CSARGPTGGTFYEQYF. As DNA, the CDR3 is TGCAGTGCTCGTGGACCGACAGGGGGCACCTTCTACGAGCAGTACTTC.

The genes are TRBV2 and TRBJ1-6, with TRBD1 matching over 9 bases. Germline CDR1 and CDR2: SNHLY and FYNNEI. The junction had 3 bases not matched to a gene; V was cut back by 6 bases and J by 6 bases. The CDR3 is made up of 14 amino acids. As DNA, the CDR3 is TGTGCCAGCAGCTGGGACAGGGTTAATTCACCCCTCCACTTT. Protein product: CASSWDRVNSPLHF.

The rearrangement links TRBV30 to TRBJ2-1, with 7 bases lining up with TRBD2. V lost 0 bases, J lost 4 bases, and 0 bases stayed unmatched. Germline V gene data show CDR1 as GTSNPN and CDR2 as SVGIG (reference sequence). The CDR3 spans 13 residues. The CDR3 protein is CAWSVGGYNEQFF. CDR3 coding DNA: TGTGCCTGGAGTGTGGGGGGGTACAATGAGCAGTTCTTC.

The J gene is TRBJ2-6, the V gene TRBV18; D is possibly TRBD2 (6 bases). Germline V gene data show CDR1 as KGHSH and CDR2 as LQKENI. V lost 4 bases, J lost 1 base, and 8 bases lay in between. The CDR3 has 15 residues. The CDR3, as DNA: TGTGCCAGCTCACTAGGGACTTCTGGGGCCAACGTCCTGACTTTC. Translating gives CASSLGTSGANVLTF. Complete variable domain (other parts from reference TRBV18 and TRBJ2-6): NAGVMQNPRHLVRRRGQEARLRCSPMKGHSHVYWYRQLPEEGLKFMVYLQKENIIDESGMPKERFSAEFPKEGPSILRIQQVVRGDSAAYFCASSLGTSGANVLTFGAGSRLTVL.

The chain employs TRBV27 and TRBJ1-6; D uncertain. This CDR3 comprises 18 residues. Germline-derived CDR1 and CDR2 are MNHEY and SMNVEV (reference sequence). V was trimmed by 5 bases and J by 6 bases, leaving 23 bases between them. CDR3 in DNA: TGTGCCAGCAGTGCGGAAGACCCGGCCGCTTGGTTTAATTCACCCCTCCACTTT. Amino acid sequence: CASSAEDPAAWFNSPLHF.

This chain links TRBV20-1 with TRBJ2-1; D perhaps matches TRBD2 (6 bases). CDR3 length equals 14 residues. Germline CDR1 DFQATT, CDR2 SNEGSKA (reference sequence). Trimming took 3 bases from V and 6 from J, leaving 15 bases between them. In DNA form, the CDR3 reads TGCAGTGCTAGTCTTCCGGGAGAGGGCAATGAGCAGTTCTTC. The encoded protein is CSASLPGEGNEQFF.

This chain links TRBV10-2 with TRBJ1-2; 8 bases line up with TRBD1. This CDR3 comprises 17 residues. CDR1 is WSHSY and CDR2 is SAAADI in the germline V gene. V lost 0 bases, J lost 0 bases, and 6 bases stayed unmatched. CDR3 in amino acids: CASSESAGGPSNYGYTF. The CDR3 bases are TGCGCCAGCAGTGAGTCGGCAGGGGGCCCTTCTAACTATGGCTACACCTTC.

The chain uses TRBV9 and TRBJ1-5; no definite D call. Deletions cut 4 bases from V and 4 bases from J, with 12 bases between. Germline V gene sequence: CDR1 SGDLS, CDR2 YYNGEE. The length of the CDR3 is 14 residues. In DNA, the CDR3 is TGTGCCAGCAGCCAGCGCCCCGCAAATCAGCCCCAGCATTTT. Protein: CASSQRPANQPQHF.

This chain links TRBV7-9 with TRBJ2-1; 7 nucleotides align to TRBD2. V gave up 4 bases and J gave up 6 bases; unmatched junction bases: 6. The CDR3 runs 14 residues. The germline gives CDR1 SEHNR, CDR2 FQNEAQ (reference sequence). CDR3 sequence reads: CASSSGLVVNEQFF. The CDR3 bases are TGTGCCAGCAGCTCTGGACTAGTGGTCAATGAGCAGTTCTTC.

This rearrangement joins TRBV30 to TRBJ1-5; the D is unclear. V shed 0 bases and J shed 3 bases, with 9 bases lying between them. The CDR3 is 14 residues long. In germline, CDR1 is GTSNPN, CDR2 SVGIG (reference sequence). For the CDR3, the DNA is TGTGCCTGGAGTGTGTCCAGTCTCAATCAGCCCCAGCATTTT. This codes for CAWSVSSLNQPQHF.

The chain recombines TRBV7-8 with TRBJ1-5; 7 bases align to TRBD1. The junction had 4 bases not matched to a gene; V was cut back by 2 bases and J by 0 bases. CDR3 size: 16 residues. Per germline, CDR1 SGHVS and CDR2 FQNEAQ. This CDR3 reads CASSLPDRDSNQPQHF. In DNA, the CDR3 is TGTGCCAGCAGCTTACCCGACAGGGATAGCAATCAGCCCCAGCATTTT.

This chain joins TRBV5-4 and TRBJ1-2, with D possibly being TRBD1 (5 bases). CDR3 length equals 14 residues. V lost 4 bases and J lost 2, with 12 bases in between. CDR1 is SGHNT and CDR2 is YYREEE in the germline V gene (reference sequence). The CDR3 DNA is TGTGCCAGCAGCCCAACCAGGGAAAACTATGGCTACACCTTC. This gives the protein CASSPTRENYGYTF.